This is a list of T cell receptor beta chains from one sample in a study of early T cells in non-severe SARS-CoV-2 infection. In TCRdb, the 5' RACE reads were re-called with MiXCR into one record per CDR3 protein. The sample consists of about 60,000 distinct CDR3 sequences, roughly 9% of them appearing once. The specimen sequenced was whole blood. The source is an adult who was a healthcare worker with PCR-confirmed SARS-CoV-2 infection or an uninfected control (not recorded which). Each CDR3 is given with its conserved first and last residue. Each record gives: J gene, D gene, V gene, clone size, CDR3 DNA, CDR3 protein. A D gene is named only where the DNA matches it firmly. Some rows have no size entry. The others give once, few or many, or a class for an expanded clone.

J gene: TRBJ2-1; D gene: .; V gene: TRBV6-4; clone size: once; CDR3 DNA: TGTGCCAGCAGTGAGACCAATAGCTCCTACAATGAGCAGTTCTTC; CDR3 protein: CASSETNSSYNEQFF
J gene: TRBJ2-5; D gene: .; V gene: TRBV9; clone size: few; CDR3 DNA: TGTGCCAGCAGCCGCGACAGCAGGGAGACCCAGTACTTC; CDR3 protein: CASSRDSRETQYF
J gene: TRBJ2-2; D gene: .; V gene: TRBV30; clone size: many; CDR3 DNA: TGTGCCTGGAGTGTTTATGGTGGCGGGGAGCTGTTTTTT; CDR3 protein: CAWSVYGGGELFF
J gene: TRBJ1-4; D gene: .; V gene: TRBV20-1; clone size: few; CDR3 DNA: TGCAGTGCCCCGGGACCTCGCGTTGAAAAACTGTTTTTT; CDR3 protein: CSAPGPRVEKLFF
J gene: TRBJ1-2; D gene: .; V gene: TRBV5-8; clone size: few; CDR3 DNA: TGTGCCAGCAGAAAGCAGACAGATGGTGGCTACACCTTC; CDR3 protein: CASRKQTDGGYTF
J gene: TRBJ2-3; D gene: .; V gene: TRBV5-1; clone size: .; CDR3 DNA: TGCGCCAGCAGCTCACAGGGTCGGACAGATACGCAGTATTTT; CDR3 protein: CASSSQGRTDTQYF
J gene: TRBJ1-6; D gene: .; V gene: TRBV20-1; clone size: .; CDR3 DNA: TGCAGTGCCGCCCAAACAATGAGGGGTCCCTATAATTCACCCCTCCACTTT; CDR3 protein: CSAAQTMRGPYNSPLHF
J gene: TRBJ2-5; D gene: TRBD1; V gene: TRBV7-2; clone size: many; CDR3 DNA: TGTGCCAGCAGCTTAGTGAGAGGGGGCGAGGAGACCCAGTACTTC; CDR3 protein: CASSLVRGGEETQYF
J gene: TRBJ1-1; D gene: TRBD1; V gene: TRBV5-1; clone size: .; CDR3 DNA: TGCGCCAGCAGCTTGTCTCCAGGGGGTGTGACTGAAGCTTTCTTT; CDR3 protein: CASSLSPGGVTEAFF
J gene: TRBJ2-5; D gene: .; V gene: TRBV14; clone size: .; CDR3 DNA: TGTGCCAGCAGCCAGTCCCTGCCAAGGGAGACCCAGTACTTC; CDR3 protein: CASSQSLPRETQYF
J gene: TRBJ2-3; D gene: .; V gene: TRBV29-1; clone size: few; CDR3 DNA: TGCAGCGTTGATTGGGGGCAGGGACCCGATACGCAGTATTTT; CDR3 protein: CSVDWGQGPDTQYF
J gene: TRBJ2-3; D gene: TRBD1; V gene: TRBV6-2/TRBV6-3; clone size: few; CDR3 DNA: TGTGCCAGCAGTCGATATGGACAGGACACAGATACGCAGTATTTT; CDR3 protein: CASSRYGQDTDTQYF
J gene: TRBJ2-3; D gene: TRBD2; V gene: TRBV11-2; clone size: few; CDR3 DNA: TGTGCCAGCAGCTCGGGTAGCGGGAAGGATACGCAGTATTTT; CDR3 protein: CASSSGSGKDTQYF
J gene: TRBJ2-2; D gene: .; V gene: TRBV15; clone size: few; CDR3 DNA: TGTGCCACCAGCAGAGATCGGCGTAACACCGGGGAGCTGTTTTTT; CDR3 protein: CATSRDRRNTGELFF
J gene: TRBJ2-1; D gene: TRBD2; V gene: TRBV5-4; clone size: .; CDR3 DNA: TGTGCCAGCAGCACCCTAGCGGGAGGGCGGAACAATGAGCAGTTCTTC; CDR3 protein: CASSTLAGGRNNEQFF
J gene: TRBJ1-5; D gene: .; V gene: TRBV7-8; clone size: .; CDR3 DNA: TGTGCCAGCAGCCTAAATAGCAATCAGCCCCAGCATTTT; CDR3 protein: CASSLNSNQPQHF
J gene: TRBJ2-1; D gene: .; V gene: TRBV4-2; clone size: medium-sized; CDR3 DNA: TGTGCCAGCAGCCAAGATCAACGGGGCACCTACAATGAGCAGTTCTTC; CDR3 protein: CASSQDQRGTYNEQFF
J gene: TRBJ2-5; D gene: .; V gene: TRBV29-1; clone size: .; CDR3 DNA: TGCAGCGCCCTCGACCAGTACTTC; CDR3 protein: CSALDQYF
J gene: TRBJ1-5; D gene: .; V gene: TRBV28; clone size: few; CDR3 DNA: TGTGCCAGCAGTTCCGCCGGGACGGGATATAGCAATCAGCCCCAGCATTTT; CDR3 protein: CASSSAGTGYSNQPQHF
J gene: TRBJ2-5; D gene: .; V gene: TRBV21-1; clone size: .; CDR3 DNA: TGTGCCAGCAGTTGGACAGCCAAAGAGACCCAGTACTTC; CDR3 protein: CASSWTAKETQYF
J gene: TRBJ2-1; D gene: TRBD2; V gene: TRBV5-1; clone size: .; CDR3 DNA: TGCGCCAGCAGCTTGGATACAGCGGGGTACAATGAGCAGTTCTTC; CDR3 protein: CASSLDTAGYNEQFF
J gene: TRBJ2-5; D gene: TRBD2; V gene: TRBV30; clone size: few; CDR3 DNA: TGTGCCTGGAGTGTAGGGGCTAGCGGGAGTGTGACCCAGTACTTC; CDR3 protein: CAWSVGASGSVTQYF
J gene: TRBJ2-7; D gene: TRBD2; V gene: TRBV3-1; clone size: few; CDR3 DNA: TGTGCCAGCAGCCAAGATCCCGCTACTAGCGGGTACTACGACGAGCAGTACTTC; CDR3 protein: CASSQDPATSGYYDEQYF
J gene: TRBJ2-3; D gene: .; V gene: TRBV11-2; clone size: few; CDR3 DNA: TGTGCCAGCAGCAAACACGGGAAAGACGCAGATACGCAGTATTTT; CDR3 protein: CASSKHGKDADTQYF
J gene: TRBJ2-1; D gene: .; V gene: TRBV20-1; clone size: few; CDR3 DNA: TGCAGTGCCCTTTGGGGCCTTTACAATGAGCAGTTCTTC; CDR3 protein: CSALWGLYNEQFF
J gene: TRBJ2-7; D gene: TRBD2; V gene: TRBV7-2; clone size: many; CDR3 DNA: TGTGCCAGCAGCTCGGGGGGACCGAGGGAGCAGTACTTC; CDR3 protein: CASSSGGPREQYF
J gene: TRBJ2-4; D gene: .; V gene: TRBV9; clone size: many; CDR3 DNA: TGTGCCAGCATCTCTTCGGGAGTACGGGGAGAGGACATTCAGTACTTC; CDR3 protein: CASISSGVRGEDIQYF
J gene: TRBJ2-7; D gene: TRBD1; V gene: TRBV7-9; clone size: few; CDR3 DNA: TGTGCCAGCAGCGGCCGGGACAGGGTCTACGAGCAGTACTTC; CDR3 protein: CASSGRDRVYEQYF
J gene: TRBJ2-5; D gene: .; V gene: TRBV6-5; clone size: .; CDR3 DNA: TGTGCCAGCAGTTACGTCAAGGCTGGGTCCCAAGAGACCCAGTACTTC; CDR3 protein: CASSYVKAGSQETQYF
J gene: TRBJ2-3; D gene: .; V gene: TRBV24-1; clone size: many; CDR3 DNA: TGTGCCACCAGTGGCCGGGACAGGAAAAGTCGGGAGGGCCGAGATACGCAGTATTTT; CDR3 protein: CATSGRDRKSREGRDTQYF
J gene: TRBJ2-1; D gene: .; V gene: TRBV18; clone size: few; CDR3 DNA: TGTGCCAGCTCACCACCCAGCTCGGGGGCGGGGCTCAATGAGCAGTTCTTC; CDR3 protein: CASSPPSSGAGLNEQFF
J gene: TRBJ2-3; D gene: TRBD2; V gene: TRBV6-1; clone size: .; CDR3 DNA: TGTGCCAGCAGTGAAACACTAGCGTCGGCGGGGACGCAGTATTTT; CDR3 protein: CASSETLASAGTQYF
J gene: TRBJ2-3; D gene: .; V gene: TRBV27; clone size: medium-sized; CDR3 DNA: TGTGCCAGCAGTTTAGACAGCACAGATACGCAGTATTTT; CDR3 protein: CASSLDSTDTQYF
J gene: TRBJ2-1; D gene: .; V gene: TRBV20-1; clone size: many; CDR3 DNA: TGCAGTGCTAAAAGCGGGCCTTACAATGAGCAGTTCTTC; CDR3 protein: CSAKSGPYNEQFF
J gene: TRBJ2-3; D gene: TRBD1; V gene: TRBV7-2; clone size: few; CDR3 DNA: TGTGCCAGCAGTATAAGGACAGGGGGCACAGATACGCAGTATTTT; CDR3 protein: CASSIRTGGTDTQYF
J gene: TRBJ2-3; D gene: .; V gene: TRBV7-8; clone size: many; CDR3 DNA: TGTGCCAGCAGCCCCCAATTACGCGGGCCAGATACGCAGTATTTT; CDR3 protein: CASSPQLRGPDTQYF
J gene: TRBJ1-1; D gene: .; V gene: TRBV29-1; clone size: many; CDR3 DNA: TGCAGCGTTTTGGAACTAGTGGGCACTGAAGCTTTCTTT; CDR3 protein: CSVLELVGTEAFF
J gene: TRBJ1-1; D gene: .; V gene: TRBV5-1; clone size: .; CDR3 DNA: TGCGCCAGCAGCTTGGCCGGAATTGGAGCGAACACTGAAGCTTTCTTT; CDR3 protein: CASSLAGIGANTEAFF
J gene: TRBJ2-5; D gene: .; V gene: TRBV6-5; clone size: .; CDR3 DNA: TGTGCCAGCAGTCCCCCTCATCGGCGGGAGACCCAGTACTTC; CDR3 protein: CASSPPHRRETQYF
J gene: TRBJ2-3; D gene: .; V gene: TRBV5-8; clone size: .; CDR3 DNA: TGTGCCAGCAGCCGGGATCCAGATACGCAGTATTTT; CDR3 protein: CASSRDPDTQYF
J gene: TRBJ2-3; D gene: .; V gene: TRBV28; clone size: few; CDR3 DNA: TGTGCCAGCAGTTTTAGTTTAGAGGGGACATCTTTCTCAGATACGCAGTATTTT; CDR3 protein: CASSFSLEGTSFSDTQYF